This T cell receptor (beta chain) was profiled in a study of blood T cell repertoires in COVID-19. Across the whole study: Collection of acute and convalescent COVID-19 samples took place in the United States, Italy and Spain.

This clone was seen only a few times. Germline CDR1 SGHDT, CDR2 YYEEEE. This CDR3 comprises 16 residues. J gave up 2 bases and V 0 bases, and 5 bases lay outside the gene matches. In the authors' workflow: Reference gene primers were amplified, and this amplification served to estimate nucleated cell counts. Produced via immunoSEQ multiplex PCR; TCRdb's table is partial and in-frame only. V, J and clone size are taken as reported in that table, and D and trimming were inferred from the DNA itself. There are around 250,000 clones in the sample; around four fifths occur only once, and approximately 1.9% lies in the top ten.

The rearrangement links TRBV5-6 to TRBJ2-1, with 7 bases aligning to TRBD2. The receptor comes from a woman aged 80 or over with acute or convalescent COVID-19. What was sequenced was peripheral blood. Written as DNA, the CDR3 is TGTGCCAGCAGCTTGGGCTCGGGAGGCCCCTACAATGAGCAGTTCTTC. This codes for CASSLGSGGPYNEQFF. The entire variable domain, with the rest obtained from reference TRBV5-6 and TRBJ2-1, is as follows: DAGVTQSPTHLIKTRGQQVTLRCSPKSGHDTVSWYQQALGQGPQFIFQYYEEEERQRGNFPDRFSGHQFPNYSSELNVNALLLGDSALYLCASSLGSGGPYNEQFFGPGTRLTVL.